The T cell receptor (beta chain) described here comes from a study of T-cell reconstitution after alpha-beta-depleted transplantation in children. CDR1 and CDR2 (germline): SGHAT, FQNNGV. The CDR3 spans 17 residues. V gave up 1 base and J gave up 4 bases; unmatched junction bases: 9. Molecular barcoding with unique molecular identifiers was used for the TCRbeta library. One entry per CDR3 protein, called by TCRdb with MiXCR from the PCR reads. The sample yields some 240,000 distinct CDR3 sequences, about 8.8% seen once. This clonotype was sampled from a human donor who donated a stem cell graft to a child with SCID. This chain connects TRBV11-2 to TRBJ1-3; TRBD1 matches 8 bases. Material: PBMCs from the stem cell graft donor, obtained from the stem cell graft. CDR3 DNA: TGTGCCAGCAGCTTAGCCCCCTCTTACAGGGGGGGAAACACCATATATTTT. It yields the protein CASSLAPSYRGGNTIYF.